The clone carrying this T cell receptor (beta chain) was detected many times. Its matching antigen is unknown. This specimen belongs to a study of T cells in Graves' hyperthyroidism and ophthalmopathy. Template material for amplifying TCR beta CDR3 regions consisted of RNA transcripts. The HTBI set primed first-round TCR CDR3 RT-PCR. TCRdb passed the multiplex PCR reads through MiXCR, listing each CDR3 protein once. The data contain almost 600,000 distinct CDR3 sequences, 11% to 15% of them singletons. This CDR3 spans 14 amino acids. Germline CDR1 reads GTSNPN; CDR2 reads SVGIG (reference sequence). V shed 2 bases and J shed 6 bases, with 16 bases lying between them. Overall study findings and caveats: Most clonotypes expanded in the thyroid (above 0.001) were also present in blood.

The chain combines TRBV30 with TRBJ2-5; D remains ambiguous. This sequence was found in a woman younger than 45 with Graves' hyperthyroidism that later progressed to Graves' ophthalmopathy. The specimen was blood. The CDR3 nucleotides read TGTGCCTGGAGTTCCCCACCCCCCTTTAAGACCCAGTACTTC. Its translation is CAWSSPPPFKTQYF.